The rows below give T cell receptor beta chains drawn from one sample of a study of cytomegalovirus exposure and HLA in healthy donors. TCRdb's copy holds only in-frame clones and misses some; the assay was immunoSEQ multiplex PCR. The table includes around 110,000 clones, 73% detected once. Input material: PBMCs. All receptors derive from a man younger than 45 in good health and CMV-seronegative. The CDR3 runs from the conserved cysteine through the conserved F or W. Clone sizes are given selectively: once, few, many, or a class where the clone is expanded.

V gene	J gene	clone size	CDR3 protein
TRBV11-2	TRBJ1-1	NA	CASSLGGEGTEAFF
TRBV2	TRBJ1-1	once	CASSGGEATEAFF
TRBV5-6	TRBJ2-7	once	CASSLVQGHEQYF
TRBV18	TRBJ2-7	NA	CASSPGTSGGYEQYF
TRBV2	TRBJ2-7	NA	CASNRLDQSYEQYF
TRBV7-7	TRBJ2-1	few	CASSTGQGALNEQFF
TRBV11-2	TRBJ2-5	NA	CASSPARETQYF
TRBV10-1	TRBJ2-1	NA	CASSYQRDRGPNEQFF
TRBV7-6	TRBJ2-5	NA	CASSIQGGYETQYF
TRBV4-1	TRBJ2-1	NA	CASSLGLAGVHNEQFF
TRBV7-9	TRBJ1-1	NA	CASSSPRGARTEAFF
TRBV5-1	TRBJ2-7	NA	CASSLAGNNYEQYF
TRBV2	NA	NA	CASSEAGLRLVSYEQYF
TRBV19	TRBJ2-1	NA	CASSMRTGSYNEQFF
TRBV5-1	TRBJ2-3	NA	CASSLVFGTGGSTDTQYF
TRBV5-1	TRBJ2-5	NA	CASSWAGNQETQYF
TRBV28	TRBJ2-7	NA	CASTTGGQFSYEQYF
TRBV9	TRBJ2-7	once	CASSVGSRPNSYEQYF
TRBV5-1	TRBJ2-7	NA	CASSPLTSGGQYEQYF
TRBV11-2	TRBJ2-5	NA	CASSTPRERGGEETQYF
TRBV19	TRBJ2-5	NA	CASSIVAGAEETQYF
TRBV6-1	TRBJ1-5	NA	CASSEGPWGEDSNQPQHF
TRBV27	TRBJ1-1	NA	CASRITGQGATEAFF
TRBV5-1	TRBJ2-1	NA	CASSLYRGNEQFF
TRBV6-1	TRBJ2-3	NA	CALQGGGARTDTQYF
TRBV2	TRBJ2-7	NA	CASSGDNYEQYF
TRBV10-3	TRBJ1-1	NA	CAIRSAVGRLSEAFF
TRBV29-1	TRBJ2-1	NA	CSVGGRARNEQFF
TRBV7-9	TRBJ1-1	NA	CASSFTGKTAEAFF
TRBV20-1	TRBJ2-5	NA	CSAFLETQYF
TRBV9	TRBJ2-1	once	CASSHTGTREDNEQFF
TRBV27	TRBJ2-1	NA	CASSSTGINEQFF
TRBV27	TRBJ2-1	few	CASRRGGTYNEQFF
TRBV9	TRBJ1-6	NA	CASSVGQNNSPLHF
TRBV7-8	TRBJ1-1	NA	CASSADRSEAFF
TRBV30	TRBJ1-1	NA	CAWSALRNRNTEAFF